The T cell receptor (beta chain) under discussion was sequenced for a study of early T cells in non-severe SARS-CoV-2 infection. On the study more broadly: Chains from this unsorted whole-blood bulk RNA could not be paired. General observations from the study: Comparison of clonotypes with VDJdb favored anti-spike CD8 responses while missing private and CD4 specificities.

In the library, individual cDNA molecules carried attached unique molecular identifiers. TCRdb called the 5' RACE reads again in MiXCR, with one record for every CDR3 protein. The sample comprises tens of thousands of distinct CDR3 sequences, approximately 12% of which are singletons, and 4.5% to 5.5% rests with the top ten. By sample fraction, this clonotype is medium-sized. Antigen specificity is unknown. Germline assignment: CDR1 LNHDA and CDR2 SQIVND (reference sequence). Trimming pared 3 bases from V and 6 bases from J, leaving 9 bases between. There are 13 residues in the CDR3. The chain combines TRBV19 with TRBJ2-1; a weak D match, TRBD1 (5 bases). Source material: whole blood. This sequence was found in an adult who was a healthcare worker with PCR-confirmed SARS-CoV-2 infection or an uninfected control (not recorded which). Here the CDR3 reads CASSIQGPNEQFF. CDR3 in DNA: TGTGCCAGTAGTATTCAGGGTCCCAATGAGCAGTTCTTC.